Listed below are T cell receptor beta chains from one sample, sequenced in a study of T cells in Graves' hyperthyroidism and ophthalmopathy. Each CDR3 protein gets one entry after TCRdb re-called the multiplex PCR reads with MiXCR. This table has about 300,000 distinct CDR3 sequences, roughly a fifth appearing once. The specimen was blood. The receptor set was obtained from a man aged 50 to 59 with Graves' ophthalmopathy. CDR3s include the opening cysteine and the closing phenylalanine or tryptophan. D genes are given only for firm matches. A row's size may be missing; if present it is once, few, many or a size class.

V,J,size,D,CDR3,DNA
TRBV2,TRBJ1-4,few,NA,CASSEAGPHEKLFF,TGTGCCAGCAGTGAAGCAGGGCCGCATGAAAAACTGTTTTTT
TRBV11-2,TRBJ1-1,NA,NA,CASSPGTVIEAFF,TGTGCCAGCAGCCCCGGGACGGTCATTGAAGCTTTCTTT
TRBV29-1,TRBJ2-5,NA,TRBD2,CSVEVGGTETQYF,TGCAGCGTTGAGGTGGGAGGGACAGAGACCCAGTACTTC
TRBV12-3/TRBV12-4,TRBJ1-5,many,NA,CASSLNNNQPQHF,TGTGCCAGCAGTTTAAATAACAATCAGCCCCAGCATTTT
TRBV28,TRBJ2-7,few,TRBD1,CATATGPTYEQYF,TGTGCCACCGCGACAGGGCCTACCTACGAGCAGTACTTC
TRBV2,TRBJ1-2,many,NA,CASSEKGNYGYTF,TGTGCCAGCAGTGAAAAGGGAAACTATGGCTACACCTTC
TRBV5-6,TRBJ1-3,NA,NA,CASSAGTAGNTIYF,TGTGCCAGCAGCGCCGGGACTGCTGGAAACACCATATATTTT
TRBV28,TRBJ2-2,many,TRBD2,CASSGGTSGTGELFF,TGTGCCAGCAGTGGAGGGACTAGCGGTACCGGGGAGCTGTTTTTT
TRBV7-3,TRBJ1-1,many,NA,CASSLGDRGTEAFF,TGTGCCAGCAGCTTAGGGGATAGGGGCACTGAAGCTTTCTTT
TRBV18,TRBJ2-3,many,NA,CASSPPWDTDTQYF,TGTGCCAGCTCACCACCGTGGGACACAGATACGCAGTATTTT
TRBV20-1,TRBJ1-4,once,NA,CSARDPAADEKLFF,TGCAGTGCCCGTGACCCCGCAGCCGATGAAAAACTGTTTTTT
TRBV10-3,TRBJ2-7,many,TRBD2,CATQFGRVDRGEQYF,TGTGCCACCCAATTCGGGAGGGTCGACCGCGGGGAGCAGTACTTC
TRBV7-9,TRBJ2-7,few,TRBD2,CASSPLGFGGEQYF,TGTGCCAGCAGCCCACTCGGGTTCGGGGGGGAGCAGTACTTC
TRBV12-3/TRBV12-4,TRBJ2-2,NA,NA,CASSFTGTNGELFF,TGTGCCAGCAGTTTTACAGGGACCAACGGGGAGCTGTTTTTT
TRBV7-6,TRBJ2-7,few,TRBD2,CASSWFSGSSYEQYF,TGTGCCAGCAGCTGGTTTAGCGGGAGTTCCTACGAGCAGTACTTC
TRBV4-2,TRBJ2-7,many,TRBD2,CASSESTSGSYEQYF,TGTGCCAGCAGCGAGAGTACTAGCGGGAGCTACGAGCAGTACTTC
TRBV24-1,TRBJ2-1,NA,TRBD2,CATSDFVAGGYEQFF,TGTGCCACCAGTGATTTCGTAGCGGGAGGATATGAGCAGTTCTTC
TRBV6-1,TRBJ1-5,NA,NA,CASSETRNQPQHF,TGTGCCAGCAGTGAAACCAGGAATCAGCCCCAGCATTTT
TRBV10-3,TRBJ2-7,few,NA,CAISDTGEGYEQYF,TGTGCCATCAGTGACACGGGAGAGGGTTACGAGCAGTACTTC
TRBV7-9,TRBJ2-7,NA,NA,CASSPRSAYEQYF,TGTGCCAGCAGCCCCCGGAGCGCCTACGAGCAGTACTTC
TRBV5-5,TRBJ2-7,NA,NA,CASSLQAGDSYEQYF,TGTGCCAGCAGCTTACAAGCGGGTGACTCCTACGAGCAGTACTTC
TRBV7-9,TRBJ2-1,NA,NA,CASSTDGPEQFF,TGTGCCAGCAGCACTGATGGCCCTGAGCAGTTCTTC